The 15 T cell receptor beta chains below come from one sample, sequenced in a study of blood T cells in healthy people across ages. Through a sample-barcoded 5' primer and a J-beta primer mix, a second PCR was run for roughly 6 to 11 cycles. TCRdb re-analysed the 5' RACE reads in MiXCR, keeping a single row per CDR3 protein. The top ten clones hold less than 2.5% of a sample with 1.5 million to 2 million distinct CDR3 sequences, roughly 50% of them seen once. The material sequenced was blood. The receptors stem from a woman in her forties in good health.

The chain joins TRBV27 to TRBJ1-1; the D is unclear. Germline lookup yields CDR1 MNHEY and CDR2 SMNVEV (reference sequence). Trimming took 2 bases from V and 5 from J, leaving 9 bases between them. The CDR3 covers 13 residues. CDR3 in amino acids: CASSLTSGTEAFF. The DNA of the CDR3 is TGTGCCAGCAGTTTAACCTCGGGGACTGAAGCTTTCTTT.

This clonotype has a handful of counts. This chain uses TRBV5-1 with TRBJ2-6, with 9 nucleotides matching TRBD1. Germline CDR1 SGHRS, CDR2 YFSETQ. J lost 0 bases, V lost 2 bases, and 9 bases had no gene match. The CDR3 consists of 19 residues. This CDR3 reads CASSLQGDRVVSGANVLTF. The DNA for the CDR3 is TGCGCCAGCAGCTTACAAGGGGACAGGGTCGTCTCTGGGGCCAACGTCCTGACTTTC.

The rearrangement uses TRBV20-1 and TRBJ1-6; weak D call: TRBD1 (6 bases). This CDR3 spans 15 amino acids. The V end was cut by 6 bases, the J end by 0 bases, with 12 bases between. Looked up from germline, CDR1 is DFQATT and CDR2 is SNEGSKA (reference sequence). The CDR3 region is CSATTGSSYNSPLHF. The CDR3 coding sequence is TGCAGTGCAACCACAGGGAGCTCCTATAATTCACCCCTCCACTTT.

The chain links TRBV7-9 to TRBJ2-5; D perhaps matches TRBD1 (5 bases). The CDR3 length is 15 residues. Trimming shortened V by 7 bases and J by 2 bases, and 17 bases separated the two germline ends. Germline assignment: CDR1 SEHNR and CDR2 FQNEAQ (reference sequence). The CDR3 DNA is TGTGCCAGCACGACCGAACCCCACAGGCAAGAGACCCAGTACTTC. This codes for CASTTEPHRQETQYF.

The table lists this clonotype with a few counts. The chain couples TRBV5-1 to TRBJ1-6; 9 nucleotides line up with TRBD1. V gave up 2 bases and J gave up 10 bases; unmatched junction bases: 7. The length of the CDR3 is 15 residues. Looked up from germline, CDR1 is SGHRS and CDR2 is YFSETQ. The CDR3 spells CASSFGQGIGSPLHF. The DNA of the CDR3 is TGCGCCAGCAGCTTTGGACAGGGGATTGGATCACCCCTCCACTTT.

The rearrangement uses TRBV21-1 and TRBJ2-4; the table gives TRBD1 as D, unverified against the DNA. TRBV21-1 is assigned pseudogene status. The CDR3 runs to 16 residues. CDR3 in amino acids: CASSPPGPLAKNIQYF. The CDR3 coding sequence is TGTGCCAGCAGCCCTCCGGGTCCACTAGCCAAAAACATTCAGTACTTC.

The chain joins TRBV9 to TRBJ2-1, with 7 bases lining up with TRBD1. The junction had 9 bases not matched to a gene; V was cut back by 5 bases and J by 4 bases. Per germline, CDR1 SGDLS and CDR2 YYNGEE. The CDR3 sequence is 15 residues long. The CDR3 DNA reads TGTGCCAGCAGTGATTACAGGGGTCCTTACAATGAGCAGTTCTTC. Amino acids: CASSDYRGPYNEQFF.

This clonotype turned up a few times. The V and J genes are TRBV11-2 and TRBJ1-2, with TRBD1 as a possible D gene (5 bases). Germline CDR1 and CDR2: SGHAT and FQNNGV. The CDR3 has 14 amino acids. Trimming removed 5 bases at V and 9 bases at J, with 19 bases between. CDR3 DNA sequence: TGTGCCAGCAGCGTAGGTTCTGGCAGGGATCGCTACACCTTC. Its protein is CASSVGSGRDRYTF.

The V and J genes are TRBV29-1 and TRBJ1-1; tentative D call: TRBD1 (5 bases). Per germline, CDR1 SQVTM and CDR2 ANQGSEA. Trimming took off 3 bases at V and 0 bases at J, with 11 bases between the two ends. The CDR3 covers 14 residues. The DNA for the CDR3 is TGCAGCGTTGAGGGGCAGACTATGAACACTGAAGCTTTCTTT. Its translation is CSVEGQTMNTEAFF.

The genes are TRBV7-6 and TRBJ2-4; 8 nucleotides line up with TRBD2. The better agreement between TRBJ2-5 and the DNA end casts doubt on the J call. This CDR3 has 17 amino acids. Germline CDR1 reads SGHVS; CDR2 reads FNYEAQ. The CDR3 DNA reads as TGTGCCAGCAGCAGAGGGGTGGCGGGGGGACTACAAGAGACCCAGTACTTC. Translation: CASSRGVAGGLQETQYF.

The CDR3: CASGDRAGKTQYF. The CDR3 nucleotides read TGTGCCAGCGGAGACAGGGCGGGTAAGACCCAGTACTTC. The rearrangement uses TRBV7-2 and TRBJ2-5; 7 bases align to TRBD1. CDR1 is SGHTA and CDR2 is FQGNSA in the germline V gene. The CDR3 is 13 amino acids. After removal of 8 bases from V and 6 bases from J, the junction contained 9 bases not matched to a gene.

V usage is TRBV12-3 or TRBV12-4 and J usage is TRBJ1-1; the D is unclear. The CDR3 runs 12 residues. V was pared by 8 bases and J by 4 bases, with 11 bases between. In DNA form, the CDR3 reads TGTGCCAGCGGGGATTATGGCACTGAAGCTTTCTTT. Translating gives CASGDYGTEAFF.

The genes are TRBV7-2 and TRBJ2-1, with 9 bases lining up with TRBD2. Germline CDR1 and CDR2: SGHTA and FQGNSA. V was clipped by 3 bases and J by 2 bases; unmatched bases: 8. CDR3 length: 17 residues. CDR3 sequence reads: CASSFRSSSGAYNEQFF. The CDR3 nucleotides read TGTGCCAGCAGCTTTCGCTCCTCTAGCGGGGCCTACAATGAGCAGTTCTTC.

CDR3 sequence: CASSYGMAFPYEQYF. The CDR3 bases are TGTGCCAGCAGTTACGGTATGGCGTTCCCCTACGAGCAGTACTTC. The chain joins TRBV6-2 or TRBV6-3 to TRBJ2-7; D unresolved. This CDR3 is built from 15 residues. Germline values: CDR1 MNHEY, CDR2 SVGEGT. The V and J ends lost 2 bases and 2 bases respectively, with 13 bases between them.

The chain is built from TRBV29-1 and TRBJ2-1; 11 nucleotides align to TRBD1. V dropped 4 bases and J dropped 3; count of bases not matched to a gene: 2. This CDR3 has 14 amino acids. Germline loops: CDR1 SQVTM, CDR2 ANQGSEA. The CDR3 sequence is CSVVGTGGYNEQFF. The DNA for the CDR3 is TGCAGCGTTGTCGGGACAGGGGGCTACAATGAGCAGTTCTTC.